This TCR beta chain comes out of a study of OX40 agonist ivuxolimab in advanced cancers. Describing the broader study: Ivuxolimab was a fully human IgG2 agonistic monoclonal antibody targeting the costimulatory receptor OX40 (CD134). Of the 50 to 55 dose-escalation patients, hepatocellular carcinoma was present in approximately 20, melanoma in approximately 15, renal cell carcinoma in 9 and head and neck cancer in 9. Partial responses occurred in three dose-escalation patients: two with cutaneous melanoma and one with hepatocellular carcinoma. Patients were allowed to have had prior anti-PD-1, anti-PD-L1 or anti-CTLA-4 therapy, and more than 35% of the dose-escalation patients had been treated with checkpoint inhibitors. Intravenous ivuxolimab was administered to patients every 2 weeks at six dose levels: 0.01, 0.1, 0.3, 1.5, 3 and 10 mg/kg. The paper reports the monotherapy dose-escalation portion (N ≈ 50 patients) of the phase I ivuxolimab trial. In the dose-escalation cohort, roughly 80% of patients were male, and the mean age was around 60 years, with a range of about 23 to 80. The point of sequencing TCRbeta in the periphery was to test whether ivuxolimab changed TCR sequence diversity and drove clonal T-cell expansion. What the study reported, not specific to this receptor: Which antigens the clonally expanded peripheral T cells were specific for was not determined. On average, CD8+ T cells showed more expanded clones than CD4+ T cells after ivuxolimab. In the 0.1-3.0 mg/kg groups, partial responders had among the lowest normalized peripheral clonal expansion, particularly in CD8+ T cells. At doses of 0.1 to 3.0 mg/kg, clonal expansion of both CD4+ and CD8+ T cells in blood was seen between baseline and week 6. Low levels of normalized T-cell clonal expansion were also shown by some nonresponding patients.

The trial excluded patients who had a history of autoimmune disease or were on systemic immunosuppression. In every dose cohort, peripheral blood was drawn for TCR sequencing at baseline, cycle 4 day 1, and cycle 7 day 1. Samples came from an open-label, multicenter, first-in-human phase I dose-escalation trial of ivuxolimab. Adults with locally advanced or metastatic head and neck squamous cell, hepatocellular, melanoma or renal cell carcinoma were enrolled in the trial. Before TCR sequencing, CD4+ T cells and CD8+ T cells from peripheral blood were sorted into separate populations. In its sample, this clone was seen a few times. Which antigen it targets is not known. There are no base qualities to consult, and no much larger clone falls within one base. For sequencing of the TCRbeta CDR3 region, genomic DNA was extracted from the sorted cells. The immunoSEQ Assay was used for sequencing of TCRbeta CDR3 regions. In its TCRdb copy, this immuneACCESS table keeps in-frame sequences only and misses some clones. Where compared with another copy, unresolved V genes explain less than half of these, and the others have no known cause. For this sample the table gives 50,000 to 65,000 clones, of which 75% to 90% were detected only once. The ten largest clones add up to 9.5% to 15% of the sample.

The clonotype was recovered from an adult with an advanced solid tumor such as melanoma, head and neck, liver or kidney cancer. Here the sequenced sample was CD4+ or CD8+ T cells sorted from blood, taken in a trial of the OX40 agonist ivuxolimab.

At the DNA level, the sequence is TGTGCCAGCAGCTTCCGATCGGGACTAGCGCCCGAGCAGTACTTC. Translated, it reads CASSFRSGLAPEQYF. The rearrangement combines TRBV7-2 with TRBJ2-7; 10 bases in the junction line up with TRBD2. In the germline V gene, CDR1 corresponds to SGHTA and CDR2 to FQGNSA. CDR3 length: 15 amino acids, cysteine to phenylalanine. Just CDR3 DNA is preserved here, 45 bases in frame from base 1. Relative to germline, V is missing 3 bases and J is missing 6 bases, with 8 bases of the junction outside any gene match.